This record covers a single T cell receptor (beta chain). Its antigen is as yet unknown. Method: immunoSEQ multiplex PCR; TCRdb's copy keeps in-frame clones and lacks some. The sample yields 110,000 to 150,000 clones, around nine tenths seen once. Germline V gene sequence: CDR1 MDHEN, CDR2 SYDVKM. The CDR3 length is 17 residues. Unmatched junction bases numbered 12, after V lost 2 bases and J lost 3 bases. Described time point: baseline pretreatment blood. Treatment of the sample: 15 Gy SBRT to primary tumor, nephrectomy 4 weeks later. The data belong to a study of radiation and T cells in renal cell carcinoma. Overall study findings and caveats: Baseline intratumoral clonotype presence is unknown without pretreatment biopsies.

The chain joins TRBV28 to TRBJ2-7, with TRBD1 matching 8 bases. The sequencing here drew on blood, taken from a patient whose treatment included radiotherapy and nephrectomy. The clonotype comes from a woman aged 45-65 years with renal cell carcinoma. The DNA of the CDR3 is TGTGCCAGCAGTTTAGCTACGACAGGGGAGTCGGGCTACGAGCAGTACTTC. This sequence encodes CASSLATTGESGYEQYF.